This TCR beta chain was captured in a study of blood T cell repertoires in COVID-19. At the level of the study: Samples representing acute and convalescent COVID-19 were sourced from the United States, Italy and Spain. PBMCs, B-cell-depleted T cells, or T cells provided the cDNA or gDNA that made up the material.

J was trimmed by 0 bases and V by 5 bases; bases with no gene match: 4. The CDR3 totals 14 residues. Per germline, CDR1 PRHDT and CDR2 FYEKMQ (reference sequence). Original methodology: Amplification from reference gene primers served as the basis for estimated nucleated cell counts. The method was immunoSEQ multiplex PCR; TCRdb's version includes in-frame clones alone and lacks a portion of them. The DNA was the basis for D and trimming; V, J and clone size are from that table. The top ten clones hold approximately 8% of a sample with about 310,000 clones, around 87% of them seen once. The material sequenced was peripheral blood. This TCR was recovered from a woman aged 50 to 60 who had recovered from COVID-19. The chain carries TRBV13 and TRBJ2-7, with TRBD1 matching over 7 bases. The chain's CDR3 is CASSRQGSSYEQYF. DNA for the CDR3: TGTGCCAGCAGCAGACAGGGAAGCTCCTACGAGCAGTACTTC.